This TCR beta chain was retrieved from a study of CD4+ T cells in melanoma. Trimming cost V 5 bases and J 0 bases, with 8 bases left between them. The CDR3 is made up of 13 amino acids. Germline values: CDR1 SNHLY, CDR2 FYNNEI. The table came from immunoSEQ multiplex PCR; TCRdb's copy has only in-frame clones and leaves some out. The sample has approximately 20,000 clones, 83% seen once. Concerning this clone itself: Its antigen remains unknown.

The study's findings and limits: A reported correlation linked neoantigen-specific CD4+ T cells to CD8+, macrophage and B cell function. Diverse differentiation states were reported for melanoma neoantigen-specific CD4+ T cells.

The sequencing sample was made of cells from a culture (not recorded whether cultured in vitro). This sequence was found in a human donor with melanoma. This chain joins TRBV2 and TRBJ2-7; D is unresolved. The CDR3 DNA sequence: TGTGCCAGCAGTCAGGCCATCTCCTACGAGCAGTACTTC. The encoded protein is CASSQAISYEQYF.